The 30 T cell receptor beta chains below were found in one sample sequenced in a study of blood T cells in healthy people across ages. Combining a sample-barcoded 5' primer with a J-beta primer mix, a second PCR ran for roughly 7 to 12 cycles. MiXCR, applied by TCRdb to the 5' RACE reads, yields one record per CDR3 protein. The data contain about 1.5 million distinct CDR3 sequences, approximately 43% of them singletons. The specimen was blood. The receptors shown here come from a woman between 18 and 30 years old in good health.

This clonotype was found a few times. V usage is TRBV6-2 or TRBV6-3 and J usage is TRBJ2-7, with D perhaps TRBD1 or TRBD2 (5 bases each). The germline V and J ends were trimmed by 8 bases and 7 bases, with 21 bases remaining between them. The CDR3 extends over 14 amino acids. Germline CDR1 is MNHEY and CDR2 is SVGEGT. CDR3 residues: CASHRGTVWWEQYF. CDR3 DNA: TGTGCCAGCCATCGAGGGACGGTATGGTGGGAGCAGTACTTC.

The chain uses TRBV25-1 and TRBJ1-2; D gene ambiguous. The germline V gene has CDR1 MGHDK and CDR2 SYGVNS. The CDR3 has 13 amino acids. The V gene lost 6 bases and the J gene lost 8 bases, with 16 bases spanning the gap. The CDR3 protein is CASSTTLGTGYTF. CDR3 DNA: TGTGCCAGCAGCACCACCCTAGGAACGGGCTACACCTTC.

The table lists this clonotype with a few counts. The genes are TRBV6-1 and TRBJ1-2; tentative D call: TRBD1 (5 bases). Trimming left V 2 bases short and J 4 bases short, with 8 bases between. Germline values: CDR1 MNHNS, CDR2 SASEGT. The CDR3 is 13 residues long. DNA for the CDR3: TGTGCCAGCAGTGAACAGGGACCCTATGGCTACACCTTC. Translation gives CASSEQGPYGYTF.

This clonotype was observed a handful of times. The rearrangement links TRBV5-4 to TRBJ1-1, with a tentative D call TRBD1 (6 bases). CDR3 size: 14 residues. CDR1 SGHNT and CDR2 YYREEE come from the germline V gene (reference sequence). V was clipped by 2 bases and J by 1 base, with 9 bases between them. The CDR3 here is CASSFTGRNTEAFF. As DNA, the CDR3 is TGTGCCAGCAGCTTTACAGGGCGGAACACTGAAGCTTTCTTT.

The chain has TRBV6-2 or TRBV6-3 and TRBJ2-7; TRBD2 matches 7 bases. The CDR3 consists of 16 residues. J lost 2 bases, V lost 0 bases, and 7 bases had no gene match. Germline V lookup: CDR1 MNHEY, CDR2 SVGEGT. Written as DNA, the CDR3 is TGTGCCAGCAGTTACTCTCCTCGCGGGGGACCCTACGAGCAGTACTTC. It yields the protein CASSYSPRGGPYEQYF.

This chain joins TRBV12-3 or TRBV12-4 and TRBJ2-5; D might be TRBD1 (6 bases). The DNA end is a closer match to TRBJ2-7, so the J assignment may be wrong. The CDR3 is 13 residues long. The CDR3 coding sequence is TGTGCCAGCGCTTCGTGGGGGCCCTACGAGCAGTACTTC. It codes for CASASWGPYEQYF.

The chain carries TRBV20-1 and TRBJ2-7; no clear D. The CDR3 extends over 15 amino acids. The V end lost 6 bases, the J end lost 0 bases, and 18 bases lay between the germline ends. The V gene's germline CDR1 is DFQATT and CDR2 SNEGSKA (reference sequence). As DNA, the CDR3 is TGCAGTGCCGCATCCGGCGGTAGCCCCTCCTACGAGCAGTACTTC. It is translated as CSAASGGSPSYEQYF.

In its sample, this clonotype was seen a few times. CDR3 amino acids: CASSLSLVSYEQYF. In DNA form, the CDR3 reads TGTGCCAGCAGCTTAAGCCTAGTTTCCTACGAGCAGTACTTC. J is TRBJ2-7 and V is TRBV11-2; D gene ambiguous. V lost 2 bases, J lost 1 base, and 9 bases lay in between. This CDR3 has 14 amino acids. Germline V CDR1 and CDR2: SGHAT, FQNNGV.

CDR3 bases: TGTGCCAGCAGCGTAGCGGGAGGGTTCTCCTACAATGAGCAGTACTTC. This translates into CASSVAGGFSYNEQYF. The rearrangement links TRBV9 to TRBJ2-1, with 8 bases lining up with TRBD2. The J call may be in error: the DNA end matches TRBJ2-7 better. There are 16 residues in the CDR3. Germline assignment: CDR1 SGDLS and CDR2 YYNGEE.

A remark on this clonotype: The junction shows a germline mismatch at one end, possibly a read error. The V call is TRBV7-7, the J call TRBJ2-1, with D possibly matching TRBD1 (5 bases). The germline V gene encodes CDR1 SSHAT and CDR2 FNYEAQ (reference sequence). The CDR3 consists of 15 residues. CDR3 nucleotide sequence: TGTGCTAGCAGCTTACTGGCAGGGAATCGGAATGAGCAGTTCTTC. Translation: CASSLLAGNRNEQFF.

The chain couples TRBV12-3 or TRBV12-4 to TRBJ2-1, with D possibly being TRBD2 (5 bases). Between the trimmed V and J ends, which lost 3 bases and 9 bases, there was a span of 18 bases. This CDR3 contains 15 residues. The CDR3 protein is CASSFAGAVNGEQFF. As DNA, the CDR3 is TGTGCCAGCAGTTTTGCGGGTGCCGTAAACGGTGAGCAGTTCTTC.

This clonotype showed up just once. A read error is possible here, since a much larger clone lies one base away. V is TRBV29-1 and J is TRBJ2-3, with D perhaps matching TRBD2 (6 bases). CDR3 length equals 12 residues. The V end lost 3 bases, the J end lost 8 bases, and 12 bases lay between the germline ends. Looked up from germline, CDR1 is SQVTM and CDR2 is ANQGSEA. DNA for the CDR3: TGCAGCGTTGATGGCCAAGCGGGTACGCAGTATTTT. This translates into CSVDGQAGTQYF.

The chain recombines TRBV9 with TRBJ2-4; TRBD2 agrees at 10 bases. The J call may be faulty, since TRBJ2-7 better matches the DNA end. The CDR3 has 16 residues. Germline V lookup: CDR1 SGDLS, CDR2 YYNGEE. CDR3 sequence reads: CASSVDPAGGFYEQYF. CDR3 DNA sequence: TGTGCCAGCAGCGTAGATCCAGCGGGGGGGTTCTACGAGCAGTACTTC.

There are a few counts of this clonotype. The gene calls are TRBV11-2 and TRBJ2-5; 8 nucleotides match TRBD1. The trim removed 5 bases at V and 4 bases at J, leaving 3 bases unmatched. From germline, CDR1 is SGHAT and CDR2 FQNNGV. This CDR3 region has 13 residues. CDR3: CASSRTGSETQYF. CDR3 bases: TGTGCCAGCAGCCGGACAGGGTCAGAGACCCAGTACTTC.

The table lists this clonotype with a few counts. The rearrangement links TRBV7-3 to TRBJ2-3, with 7 nucleotides matching TRBD2. The V gene end was trimmed by 2 bases and the J gene end by 4 bases; junction bases not matched to a gene: 12. The length of the CDR3 is 17 residues. From germline, CDR1 is SGHTA and CDR2 FQGTGA. In nucleotides, the CDR3 is TGTGCCAGCAGCTTACTTAGGGGAGGGCCCGGGGCAGATACGCAGTATTTT. This translates into CASSLLRGGPGADTQYF.

This rearrangement joins TRBV4-2 to TRBJ1-1; D call uncertain. Germline V lookup: CDR1 LGHNA, CDR2 YNFKEQ. CDR3 length: 15 residues. V lost 0 bases and J 1 base, leaving 9 bases between the germline ends. CDR3: CASSQDSVSNTEAFF. CDR3 DNA: TGTGCCAGCAGCCAAGATAGCGTTTCGAACACTGAAGCTTTCTTT.

The chain recombines TRBV11-2 with TRBJ2-4; D unclear. The germline CDR1 and CDR2 sequences are SGHAT and FQNNGV. The CDR3 is 14 residues long. V gave up 5 bases and J gave up 8 bases, with 16 bases separating them. The CDR3 bases are TGTGCCAGCAGCCACTCTAGACCGGTTGACATTCAGTACTTC. Translating gives CASSHSRPVDIQYF.

There are a few counts of this clonotype. This chain joins TRBV4-3 and TRBJ2-1, with D perhaps matching TRBD1 (5 bases). There are 13 residues in the CDR3. The germline CDR1 and CDR2 sequences are LGHNA and YSLEER. V lost 5 bases and J lost 4, with 9 bases in between. The CDR3 nucleotides read TGCGCCAGCAGCGCAGGGCCATACAATGAGCAGTTCTTC. This translates into CASSAGPYNEQFF.

This clonotype was recorded a few times. The V call is TRBV5-1, the J call TRBJ2-2; D is undetermined. Germline loops: CDR1 SGHRS, CDR2 YFSETQ. Trimming took 6 bases from V and 7 from J, leaving 10 bases between them. This CDR3 contains 12 residues. For the CDR3, the DNA is TGCGCCAGCAACATGGAAAGCGGGGAGCTGTTTTTT. The encoded protein is CASNMESGELFF.

The chain combines TRBV5-1 with TRBJ2-7, with 10 bases fitting TRBD1. This CDR3 region has 19 residues. Per germline, CDR1 SGHRS and CDR2 YFSETQ. Losses at the gene ends were 0 bases for V and 6 bases for J; bases not matched to a gene: 18. The CDR3 reads CASSLAGTRGGQGMSEQYF. The CDR3 DNA sequence: TGCGCCAGCAGCTTGGCCGGTACGCGTGGGGGACAGGGGATGTCCGAGCAGTACTTC.

This clonotype was observed a handful of times. The chain is built from TRBV4-3 and TRBJ2-1; a possible D gene is TRBD2 (5 bases). Germline assignment: CDR1 LGHNA and CDR2 YSLEER. The V end was cut by 0 bases, the J end by 4 bases, with 10 bases between. The CDR3 is 15 amino acids. CDR3 amino acids: CASSQDPGDYNEQFF. In DNA form, the CDR3 reads TGCGCCAGCAGCCAAGATCCCGGGGATTACAATGAGCAGTTCTTC.

A remark on this clonotype: One base away lies a much larger clone, so this may be a sequencing read error. This chain links TRBV2 with TRBJ1-5, with D perhaps TRBD1 (6 bases). CDR3 size: 14 residues. V lost 6 bases, J lost 0 bases, and 9 bases lay in between. Germline CDR1 is SNHLY and CDR2 is FYNNEI. CDR3 region: CASRGHYSNQPQHF. The DNA of the CDR3 is TGTGCCAGCAGGGGACACTATAGCAATCAGCCCCAGCATTTT.

V is TRBV6-6 and J is TRBJ2-4; 7 bases match TRBD1. The CDR3 is made up of 14 amino acids. V lost 0 bases to trimming and J lost 9 bases; unmatched junction nucleotides: 5. The V gene's germline CDR1 is MNHNY and CDR2 SVGAGI (reference sequence). The CDR3: CASSYSTGMGIQYF. The CDR3 nucleotides read TGTGCCAGCAGTTACTCGACAGGGATGGGCATTCAGTACTTC.

This clonotype was recorded a few times. The chain couples TRBV19 to TRBJ2-1; 9 bases agree with TRBD1. Gene TRBJ2-7 matches the end of the DNA better, so the J call may be wrong. The CDR3 contains 14 residues. In germline, CDR1 is LNHDA, CDR2 SQIVND (reference sequence). CDR3 DNA: TGTGCCAGTAATAGGGGACAGGGATACAATGAGCAGTACTTC. Protein sequence: CASNRGQGYNEQYF.

This clonotype was picked up a small number of times. J is TRBJ1-4 and V is TRBV4-1; 8 bases are shared with TRBD1. Germline CDR1 is MGHRA and CDR2 is YSYEKL. V shed 3 bases and J 5 bases; nucleotides not matched to a gene: 8. CDR3 length equals 16 residues. Here the CDR3 DNA reads TGCGCCAGCAGCCACGGACTCGGGACAGGCAATGAAAAACTGTTTTTT. Protein: CASSHGLGTGNEKLFF.

The chain employs TRBV6-4 and TRBJ2-1, with D tentatively TRBD1 or TRBD2 (5 bases each). From germline, CDR1 is MRHNA and CDR2 SNTAGT. The CDR3 extends over 12 amino acids. V was clipped by 4 bases and J by 12 bases, with 13 bases between them. CDR3: CASSAEGSWQFF. As DNA, the CDR3 is TGTGCCAGCAGTGCAGAGGGGAGTTGGCAGTTCTTC.

The chain has TRBV5-1 and TRBJ2-1; D might be TRBD1 or TRBD2, each matching 5 bases. This CDR3 has 16 residues. CDR1 and CDR2 from the germline V gene are SGHRS and YFSETQ. V was cut by 0 bases and J by 2 bases, with 12 bases left in between. CDR3 bases: TGCGCCAGCAGCTTGGTAGGGACGAGGCCCTACAATGAGCAGTTCTTC. It is translated as CASSLVGTRPYNEQFF. The variable domain in full, completed from reference TRBV5-1 and TRBJ2-1, reads KAGVTQTPRYLIKTRGQQVTLSCSPISGHRSVSWYQQTPGQGLQFLFEYFSETQRNKGNFPGRFSGRQFSNSRSEMNVSTLELGDSALYLCASSLVGTRPYNEQFFGPGTRLTVL.

This chain connects TRBV7-3 to TRBJ2-3; D gene ambiguous. The length of the CDR3 is 16 residues. Germline V gene data show CDR1 as SGHTA and CDR2 as FQGTGA. Trimming took 1 base from V and 0 from J, leaving 11 bases between them. The CDR3: CASSLISPPSTDTQYF. CDR3 sequence (DNA): TGTGCCAGCAGCTTAATATCCCCTCCGAGCACAGATACGCAGTATTTT.

In this sample, this clonotype turned up a few times. The CDR3 DNA follows: TGTGCCACCAGTGATTTGCGAGCGACCTACAATGAGCAGTTCTTC. The encoded protein is CATSDLRATYNEQFF. The chain combines TRBV24-1 with TRBJ2-1; D remains unclear. Germline assignment: CDR1 KGHDR and CDR2 SFDVKD. CDR3 length equals 15 residues. V lost 0 bases to trimming and J lost 2 bases, with 7 bases between them.

A note on this clonotype: One junction end disagrees with the germline gene, perhaps due to a read error. The chain is built from TRBV7-2 and TRBJ1-2, with a tentative D call TRBD1 (6 bases). The germline gives CDR1 SGHTA, CDR2 FQGNSA. The CDR3 is 16 amino acids. As DNA, the CDR3 is TGTGACAGCAGCTTAAATCCGGACAGTCGAGGAAATGGCTACACCTTC. Its translation is CDSSLNPDSRGNGYTF.